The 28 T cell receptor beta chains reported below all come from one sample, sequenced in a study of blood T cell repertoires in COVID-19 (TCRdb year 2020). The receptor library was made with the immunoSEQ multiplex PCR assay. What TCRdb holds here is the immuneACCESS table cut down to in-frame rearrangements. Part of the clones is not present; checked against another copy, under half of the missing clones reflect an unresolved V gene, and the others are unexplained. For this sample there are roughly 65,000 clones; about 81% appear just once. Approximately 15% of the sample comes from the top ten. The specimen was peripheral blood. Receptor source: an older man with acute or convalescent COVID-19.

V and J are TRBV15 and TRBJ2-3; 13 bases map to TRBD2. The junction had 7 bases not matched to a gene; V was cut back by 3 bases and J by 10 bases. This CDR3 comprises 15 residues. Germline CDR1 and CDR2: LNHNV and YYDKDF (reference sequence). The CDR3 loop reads CATSSFRTSGGAQYF. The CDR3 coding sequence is TGTGCCACCAGCAGCTTTAGGACTAGCGGGGGTGCGCAGTATTTT.

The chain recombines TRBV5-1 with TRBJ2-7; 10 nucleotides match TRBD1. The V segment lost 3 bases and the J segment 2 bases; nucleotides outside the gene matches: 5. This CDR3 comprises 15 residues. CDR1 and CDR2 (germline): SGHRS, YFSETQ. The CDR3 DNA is TGCGCCAGCAGCTCCCCGGGACAGGGGACCTACGAGCAGTACTTC. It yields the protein CASSSPGQGTYEQYF.

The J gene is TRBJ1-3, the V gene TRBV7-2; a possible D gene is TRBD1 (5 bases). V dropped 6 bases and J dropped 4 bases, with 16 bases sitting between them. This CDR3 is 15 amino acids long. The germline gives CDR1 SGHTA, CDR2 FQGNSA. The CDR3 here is CASRPGDGRGNTIYF. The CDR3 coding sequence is TGTGCCAGCAGGCCCGGGGACGGGAGAGGAAACACCATATATTTT.

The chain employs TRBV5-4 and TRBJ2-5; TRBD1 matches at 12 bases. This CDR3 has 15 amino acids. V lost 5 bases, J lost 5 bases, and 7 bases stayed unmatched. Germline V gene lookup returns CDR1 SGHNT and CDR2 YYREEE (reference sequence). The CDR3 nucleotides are TGTGCCAGCAGTAAGGGACAGGGGGCAGTGGAGACCCAGTACTTC. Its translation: CASSKGQGAVETQYF.

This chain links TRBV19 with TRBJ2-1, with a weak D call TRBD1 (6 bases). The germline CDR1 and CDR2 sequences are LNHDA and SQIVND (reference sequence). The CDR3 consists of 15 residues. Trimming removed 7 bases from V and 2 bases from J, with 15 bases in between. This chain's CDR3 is CASKKARGTYNEQFF. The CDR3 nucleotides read TGTGCCAGTAAAAAAGCAAGGGGGACCTACAATGAGCAGTTCTTC.

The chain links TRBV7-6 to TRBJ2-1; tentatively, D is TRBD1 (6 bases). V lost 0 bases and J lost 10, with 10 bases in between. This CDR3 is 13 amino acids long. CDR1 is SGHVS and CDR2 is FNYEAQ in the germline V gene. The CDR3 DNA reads TGTGCCAGCAGCTTAGCCCAGGGGCGGGAGCAGTTCTTC. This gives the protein CASSLAQGREQFF.

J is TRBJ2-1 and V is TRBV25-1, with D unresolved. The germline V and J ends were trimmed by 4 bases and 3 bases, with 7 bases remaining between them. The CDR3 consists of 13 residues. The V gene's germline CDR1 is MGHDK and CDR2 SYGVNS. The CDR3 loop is CASSVELYNEQFF. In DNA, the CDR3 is TGTGCCAGCAGTGTTGAGCTCTACAATGAGCAGTTCTTC.

CDR3 DNA: TGTGCCAGTAGTATTCGGGGGGAAGGGCAGCCCCAGCATTTT. Translating it yields CASSIRGEGQPQHF. The rearrangement uses TRBV19 and TRBJ1-5; D is possibly TRBD1 (5 bases). This CDR3 comprises 14 residues. Trimming took 3 bases from V and 7 from J, leaving 13 bases between them. Looked up from germline, CDR1 is LNHDA and CDR2 is SQIVND (reference sequence).

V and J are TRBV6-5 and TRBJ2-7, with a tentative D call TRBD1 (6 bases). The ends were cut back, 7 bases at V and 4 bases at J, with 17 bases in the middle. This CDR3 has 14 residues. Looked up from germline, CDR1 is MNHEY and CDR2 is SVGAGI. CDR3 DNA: TGTGCCAGCAAATTCGGACAGTTAGATTACGAGCAGTACTTC. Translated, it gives CASKFGQLDYEQYF.

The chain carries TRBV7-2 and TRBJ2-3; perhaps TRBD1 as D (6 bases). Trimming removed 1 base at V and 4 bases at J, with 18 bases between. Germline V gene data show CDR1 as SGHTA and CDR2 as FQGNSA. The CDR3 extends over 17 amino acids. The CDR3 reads CASSLGAAPEGADTQYF. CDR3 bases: TGTGCCAGCAGCTTAGGAGCGGCCCCCGAGGGGGCAGATACGCAGTATTTT.

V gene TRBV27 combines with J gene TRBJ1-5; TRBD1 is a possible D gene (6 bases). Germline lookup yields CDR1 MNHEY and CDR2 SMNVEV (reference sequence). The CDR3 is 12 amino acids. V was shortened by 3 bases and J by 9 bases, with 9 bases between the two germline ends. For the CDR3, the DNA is TGTGCCAGCAGTTTTTTAGGGGGGCCCCAGCATTTT. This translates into CASSFLGGPQHF.

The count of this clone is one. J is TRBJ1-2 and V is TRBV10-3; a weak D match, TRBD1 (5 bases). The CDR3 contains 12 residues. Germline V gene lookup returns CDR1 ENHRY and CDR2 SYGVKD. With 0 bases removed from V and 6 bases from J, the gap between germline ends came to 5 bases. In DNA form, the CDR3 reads TGTGCCATCAGTGAGTCAGGGGATGGCTACACCTTC. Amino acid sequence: CAISESGDGYTF.

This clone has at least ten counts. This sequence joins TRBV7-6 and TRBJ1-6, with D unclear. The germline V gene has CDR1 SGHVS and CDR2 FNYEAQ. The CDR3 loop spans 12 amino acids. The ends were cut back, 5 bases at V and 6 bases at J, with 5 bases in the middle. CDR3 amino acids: CASSRANSPLHF. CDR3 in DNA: TGTGCCAGCAGCAGAGCTAATTCACCCCTCCACTTT.

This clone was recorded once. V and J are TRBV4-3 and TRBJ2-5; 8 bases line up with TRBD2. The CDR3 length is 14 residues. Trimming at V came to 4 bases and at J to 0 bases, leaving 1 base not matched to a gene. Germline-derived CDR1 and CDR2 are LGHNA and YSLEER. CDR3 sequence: CASSLAGYQETQYF. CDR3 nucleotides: TGCGCCAGCAGCCTAGCGGGGTACCAAGAGACCCAGTACTTC.

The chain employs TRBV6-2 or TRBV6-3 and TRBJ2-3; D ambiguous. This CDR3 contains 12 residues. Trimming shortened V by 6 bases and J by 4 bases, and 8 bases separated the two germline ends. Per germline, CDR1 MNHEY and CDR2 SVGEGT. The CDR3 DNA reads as TGTGCCAGCAGCAGCGTCGCAGATACGCAGTATTTT. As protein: CASSSVADTQYF.

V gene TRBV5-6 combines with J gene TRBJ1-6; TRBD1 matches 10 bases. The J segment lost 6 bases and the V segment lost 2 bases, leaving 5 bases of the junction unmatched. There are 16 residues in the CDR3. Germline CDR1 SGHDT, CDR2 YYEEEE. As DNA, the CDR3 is TGTGCCAGCAGCTTCGGGACAGGGGTGGCTAATTCACCCCTCCACTTT. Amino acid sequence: CASSFGTGVANSPLHF. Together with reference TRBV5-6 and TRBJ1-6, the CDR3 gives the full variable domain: DAGVTQSPTHLIKTRGQQVTLRCSPKSGHDTVSWYQQALGQGPQFIFQYYEEEERQRGNFPDRFSGHQFPNYSSELNVNALLLGDSALYLCASSFGTGVANSPLHFGNGTRLTVT.

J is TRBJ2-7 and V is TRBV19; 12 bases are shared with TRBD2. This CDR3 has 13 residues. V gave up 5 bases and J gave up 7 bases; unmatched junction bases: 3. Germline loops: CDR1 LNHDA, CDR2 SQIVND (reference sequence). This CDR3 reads CASSPGLAGEQYF. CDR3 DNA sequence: TGTGCCAGTAGTCCTGGACTAGCGGGGGAGCAGTACTTC.

DNA for the CDR3: TGTGCCGTTGCTTCGACAGGGCGCTATGGCTACACCTTC. This translates into CAVASTGRYGYTF. The rearrangement joins TRBV10-3 to TRBJ1-2; TRBD1 matches 7 bases. Unmatched junction bases numbered 10, after V lost 11 bases and J lost 4 bases. The CDR3 consists of 13 residues. Germline lookup yields CDR1 ENHRY and CDR2 SYGVKD.

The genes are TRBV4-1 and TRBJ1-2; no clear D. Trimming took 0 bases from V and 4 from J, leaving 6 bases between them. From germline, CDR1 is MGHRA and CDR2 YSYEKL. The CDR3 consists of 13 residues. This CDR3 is CASSQDAGYGYTF. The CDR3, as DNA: TGCGCCAGCAGCCAAGATGCCGGCTATGGCTACACCTTC.

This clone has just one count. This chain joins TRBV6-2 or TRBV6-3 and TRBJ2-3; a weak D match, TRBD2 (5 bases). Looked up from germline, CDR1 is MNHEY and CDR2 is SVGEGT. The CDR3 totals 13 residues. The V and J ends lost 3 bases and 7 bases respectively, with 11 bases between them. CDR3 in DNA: TGTGCCAGCAGTTATACTGAGGGAAATACGCAGTATTTT. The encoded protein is CASSYTEGNTQYF.

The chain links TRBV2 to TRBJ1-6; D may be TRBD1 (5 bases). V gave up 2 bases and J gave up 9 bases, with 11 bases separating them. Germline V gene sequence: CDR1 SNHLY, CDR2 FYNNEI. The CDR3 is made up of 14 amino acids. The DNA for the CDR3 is TGTGCCAGCAGTGAACTCAGGGAGGGTTCACCCCTCCACTTT. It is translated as CASSELREGSPLHF.

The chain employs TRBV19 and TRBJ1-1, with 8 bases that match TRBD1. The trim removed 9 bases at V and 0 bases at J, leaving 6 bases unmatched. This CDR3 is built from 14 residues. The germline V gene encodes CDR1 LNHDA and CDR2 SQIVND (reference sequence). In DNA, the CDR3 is TGTGCCAGCCAGGGGGCAGAGCTGAACACTGAAGCTTTCTTT. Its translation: CASQGAELNTEAFF.

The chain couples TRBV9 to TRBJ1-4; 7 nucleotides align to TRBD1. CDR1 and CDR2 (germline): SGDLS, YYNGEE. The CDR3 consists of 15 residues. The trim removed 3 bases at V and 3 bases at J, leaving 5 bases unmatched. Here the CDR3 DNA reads TGTGCCAGCAGCGCCGCCGGGACAGCTAATGAAAAACTGTTTTTT. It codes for CASSAAGTANEKLFF.

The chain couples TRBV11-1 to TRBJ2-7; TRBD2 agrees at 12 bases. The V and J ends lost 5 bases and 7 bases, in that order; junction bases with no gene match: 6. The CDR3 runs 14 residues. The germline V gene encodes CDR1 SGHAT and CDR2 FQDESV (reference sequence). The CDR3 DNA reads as TGTGCCAGCAGCCCGACTAGCGGGGGAAGTGAGCAGTACTTC. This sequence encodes CASSPTSGGSEQYF.

The CDR3 DNA follows: TGTGCCAGCAGCTTACGTGCTAGCGGGGTTAGCTCCTACGAGCAGTACTTC. As protein: CASSLRASGVSSYEQYF. V usage is TRBV11-2 and J usage is TRBJ2-7; 9 bases line up with TRBD2. The germline V gene has CDR1 SGHAT and CDR2 FQNNGV. The CDR3 has 17 amino acids. J gave up 0 bases and V 2 bases, and 8 bases lay outside the gene matches.

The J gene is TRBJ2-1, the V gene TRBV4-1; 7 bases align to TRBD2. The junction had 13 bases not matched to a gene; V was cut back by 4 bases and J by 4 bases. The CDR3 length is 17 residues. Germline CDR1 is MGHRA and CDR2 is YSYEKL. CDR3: CASSRIAGLGRYNEQFF. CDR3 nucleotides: TGCGCCAGCAGCCGTATAGCGGGTCTTGGGCGGTACAATGAGCAGTTCTTC.

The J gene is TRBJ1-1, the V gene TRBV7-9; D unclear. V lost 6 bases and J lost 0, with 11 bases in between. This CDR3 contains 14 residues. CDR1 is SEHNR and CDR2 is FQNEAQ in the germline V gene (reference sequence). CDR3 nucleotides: TGTGCCAGCAGTACCAGGCAGATGAACACTGAAGCTTTCTTT. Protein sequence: CASSTRQMNTEAFF.

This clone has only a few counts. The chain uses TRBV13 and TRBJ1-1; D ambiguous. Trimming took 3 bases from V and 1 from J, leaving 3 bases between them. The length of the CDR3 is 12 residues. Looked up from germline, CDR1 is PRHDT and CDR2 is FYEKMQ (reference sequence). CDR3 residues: CASSFKNTEAFF. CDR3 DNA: TGTGCCAGCAGCTTTAAGAACACTGAAGCTTTCTTT.